A selection of T cell receptor beta chains follows, all from one sample in a study of T cell responses to AZD1222 COVID-19 vaccine. Clones were read by immunoSEQ multiplex PCR, and TCRdb kept only the in-frame ones, dropping some. The profile shows under 90,000 clones, approximately 85% of them singletons. The input for sequencing was peripheral blood, taken 28 days after the second AZD1222 dose. The receptors originated from an adult who received the AZD1222 COVID-19 vaccine. Each CDR3 is given with its conserved first and last residue. The D gene is left open where the match is weak. Clone sizes are given selectively: once, few, many, or a class where the clone is expanded.

V gene	D gene	J gene	clone size	CDR3 DNA	CDR3 protein
TRBV29-1	TRBD1	TRBJ2-1	-	TGCAGCGTTGAAGATTGGGACAGGACTTACAATGAGCAGTTCTTC	CSVEDWDRTYNEQFF
TRBV6-5	-	TRBJ1-5	-	TGTGCCAGCAGTTACAAGGGGAATCAGCCCCAGCATTTT	CASSYKGNQPQHF
TRBV14	TRBD2	TRBJ2-2	-	TGTGCCAGCAGCGTTGGCGGGGGGGCGAACACCGGGGAGCTGTTTTTT	CASSVGGGANTGELFF
TRBV7-2	-	TRBJ2-2	once	TGTGCCAGCAGCTCTAGCTTAGGGGTTAACACCGGGGAGCTGTTTTTT	CASSSSLGVNTGELFF
TRBV10-3	-	TRBJ1-5	-	TGTGCCATCAGTGAGGGGGGACCAAATCAGCCCCAGCATTTT	CAISEGGPNQPQHF
TRBV3-1/TRBV3-2	-	TRBJ1-5	once	TGTGCCAGCAGTCCCCGTAGCAATCAGCCCCAGCATTTT	CASSPRSNQPQHF
TRBV7-2	-	TRBJ1-4	-	TGTGCCAGCAGCCGGAGCGGGCGGCCTAATGAAAAACTGTTTTTT	CASSRSGRPNEKLFF
TRBV6-1	-	TRBJ2-3	-	TGTGCCAGCAGTGAAAAGTATTCACTAACGCAGTATTTT	CASSEKYSLTQYF
TRBV19	-	TRBJ1-1	-	TGTGCCAGTAGTATTCGAAACGCCAAGACCGAAGCTTTCTTT	CASSIRNAKTEAFF
TRBV11-3	-	TRBJ2-1	-	TGTGCCAGCAGCCGGGACGTAAACCCCTACAATGAGCAGTTCTTC	CASSRDVNPYNEQFF
TRBV5-1	TRBD1	TRBJ1-1	-	TGCGCCAGCAGCGGTAGGGACAGTTATATGAACACTGAAGCTTTCTTT	CASSGRDSYMNTEAFF
TRBV28	TRBD1	TRBJ1-2	-	TGTGCCAGCAGTTCCCCCGGGACAGACTATGGCTACACCTTC	CASSSPGTDYGYTF
TRBV9	-	TRBJ2-1	-	TGTGCCAGCAGCGTCTCCCCCCCGTTCCATGAGCAGTTCTTC	CASSVSPPFHEQFF
TRBV3-1/TRBV3-2	-	TRBJ2-3	-	TGTGCCAGCAGCCAGGGTAATCAAGTCGATACGCAGTATTTT	CASSQGNQVDTQYF
TRBV5-3	-	TRBJ2-3	-	TGTGCCAGAAGCTTGCCCCCGGGCCGGGAAACTAGCACAGATACGCAGTATTTT	CARSLPPGRETSTDTQYF
TRBV20-1	-	TRBJ2-7	-	TGCAGTGCTAGATCGACCTACGAGCAGTACTTC	CSARSTYEQYF
TRBV11-2	TRBD1	TRBJ2-7	-	TGTGCCAGCAGCCCCCGGGACAGTGACTACGAGCAGTACTTC	CASSPRDSDYEQYF
TRBV29-1	-	TRBJ2-5	-	TGCAGCGTGGGACTCACCTACCAAGAGACCCAGTACTTC	CSVGLTYQETQYF
TRBV19	-	TRBJ2-4	-	TGTGCCAGTAGGCACACCGGTCCAAACATTCAGTACTTC	CASRHTGPNIQYF
TRBV9	TRBD1	TRBJ1-2	-	TGTGCCAGCAGCCCATGGACAGGGGCTAACTATGGCTACACCTTC	CASSPWTGANYGYTF
TRBV2	-	TRBJ1-5	-	TGTGCCAGCAGTGGGTTGTATAGCAATCAGCCCCAGCATTTT	CASSGLYSNQPQHF
TRBV11-2	-	TRBJ2-3	-	TGTGCCAGCAGCTTAGTTGGATCGCTAAGGGGATCCGGCGGAGATACGCAGTATTTT	CASSLVGSLRGSGGDTQYF
TRBV12-3/TRBV12-4	-	TRBJ1-1	-	TGTGCCAGCAGTTACAGGAGGGGAGCTTTCTTT	CASSYRRGAFF
TRBV15	-	TRBJ2-7	-	TGTGCCACCAGCAGAGATGGGGGGCCGGTCTACGAGCAGTACTTC	CATSRDGGPVYEQYF
TRBV6-5	TRBD1	TRBJ1-5	once	TGTGCCAGCAGTAAAACGACAGGGCGCCAGCCCCAGCATTTT	CASSKTTGRQPQHF
TRBV7-8	-	TRBJ1-1	once	TGTGCCAGCAGCTTAGGACGGGGTCAGGATCGATTCTTT	CASSLGRGQDRFF
TRBV18	TRBD1	TRBJ1-1	-	TGTGCCAGCTCACCACAGGGGGCGGCAGCTTTCTTT	CASSPQGAAAFF
TRBV27	-	TRBJ2-5	-	TGTGCCAGCAGTTTATCGGTCGGGGAGACCCAGTACTTC	CASSLSVGETQYF
TRBV18	-	TRBJ1-3	-	TGTGCCAGCTCAGTTGGACGGTCTGGAAACACCATATATTTT	CASSVGRSGNTIYF
TRBV28	-	TRBJ1-1	-	TGTGCCAGCAGGCCCGGAGGGATGAACACTGAAGCTTTCTTT	CASRPGGMNTEAFF
TRBV19	-	TRBJ2-5	many	TGTGCCAGTAGCGGTTCGGTAATAGAGACCCAGTACTTC	CASSGSVIETQYF
TRBV7-9	TRBD1	TRBJ2-1	few	TGTGCCAGCAGCTGCCGGGACAGGGGTCACAATGAGCAGTTCTTC	CASSCRDRGHNEQFF
TRBV18	-	TRBJ2-5	-	TGTGCCAGCTCACCACGCAACGGAGAGACCCAGTACTTC	CASSPRNGETQYF
TRBV6-2/TRBV6-3	TRBD2	TRBJ2-2	once	TGTGCCAGCAGTTACGCACTAGCGGGGATGAACACCGGGGAGCTGTTTTTT	CASSYALAGMNTGELFF
TRBV4-1	TRBD2	TRBJ2-5	-	TGCGCCAGCAGCCAAGCCGTCCTAGCGGGTAGTGAGACCCAGTACTTC	CASSQAVLAGSETQYF
TRBV2	-	TRBJ2-7	-	TGTGCCAGCATCGCCGCCTACGAGCAGTACTTC	CASIAAYEQYF
TRBV10-3	-	TRBJ1-6	-	TGTGCCATCAGTGAGTCTTTTAGGGGCTATAATTCACCCCTCCACTTT	CAISESFRGYNSPLHF
TRBV18	TRBD1	TRBJ1-6	-	TGTGCCAGCTCACCCAGACAGGGTGAGGATTCACCCCTCCACTTT	CASSPRQGEDSPLHF
TRBV3-1/TRBV3-2	-	TRBJ2-1	-	TGTGCCAGCAGCCAACTGGGGCCCCATGAGCAGTTCTTC	CASSQLGPHEQFF
TRBV7-3	-	TRBJ2-1	-	TGTGCCAGCAGCTTCGGCAGAATACACAATGAGCAGTTCTTC	CASSFGRIHNEQFF
TRBV4-1	-	TRBJ2-5	-	TGCGCCAGCAGCCAAGGACAGCCGGAGGAGACCCAGTACTTC	CASSQGQPEETQYF
TRBV6-5	-	TRBJ1-5	-	TGTGCCAGCAGAGAGAGCGGGGGCTCGCAGCCCCAGCATTTT	CASRESGGSQPQHF
TRBV30	TRBD1	TRBJ1-1	-	TGTGCCTGGGGGGACAGGCCCATGAACACTGAAGCTTTCTTT	CAWGDRPMNTEAFF
TRBV28	-	TRBJ2-5	-	TGTGCCAGCGGCCGACCCCCAGTAACCCAGTACTTC	CASGRPPVTQYF
TRBV3-1/TRBV3-2	TRBD1	TRBJ2-3	once	TGTGCCAGCAGCCAAGACACTTCGGCTTGGGGGACAGGCGCTAACACAGATACGCAGTATTTT	CASSQDTSAWGTGANTDTQYF
TRBV6-4	-	TRBJ2-4	-	TGTGCCAGCAGTGTTAGGGCCCCCGTAAAAAACATTCAGTACTTC	CASSVRAPVKNIQYF
TRBV5-4	-	TRBJ1-1	-	TGTGCCAGCAGCTCGCGGCGGGGGAACACTGAAGCTTTCTTT	CASSSRRGNTEAFF
TRBV7-9	TRBD1	TRBJ1-6	-	TGTGCCAGCAGCTTACTCAGGGGGGGGAATTCACCCCTCCACTTT	CASSLLRGGNSPLHF
TRBV9	-	TRBJ1-2	-	TGTGCCAGCAGCGTAGACCCAGTTATCAACTATGGCTACACCTTC	CASSVDPVINYGYTF
TRBV5-1	-	TRBJ1-5	-	TGCGCCAGCAGCTCATATAGCAATCAGCCCCAGCATTTT	CASSSYSNQPQHF
TRBV5-4	-	TRBJ2-5	-	TGTGCCAGCAGCGTCCTGAGGGAGCAGGAGACCCAGTACTTC	CASSVLREQETQYF
TRBV28	TRBD1	TRBJ1-4	-	TGTGCCAGCAGGCTAGGTGTCACAGGGGGGAAAAATGAAAAACTGTTTTTT	CASRLGVTGGKNEKLFF
TRBV3-1/TRBV3-2	-	TRBJ2-7	-	TGTGCCAGCAGCCAAGAGGGCGAGGGTAGTTCCTACGAGCAGTACTTC	CASSQEGEGSSYEQYF
TRBV27	TRBD1	TRBJ1-6	-	TGTGCCAGCAATACAGGGGGTTTCATTTCACCCCTCCACTTT	CASNTGGFISPLHF